A single sample is the source of the 17 T cell receptor beta chains below, sequenced in a study of T cell repertoires in cytomegalovirus infection. Their recognized antigens are unknown. TCRdb independently ran MiXCR on the reads; one entry per CDR3 protein. The sample lists tens of thousands of distinct CDR3 sequences; roughly 19% were seen once. Sequenced material: CD8+ T cells from cultured PBMCs, taken from culture after CMV antigen stimulation. All receptors come from a human donor in good health (CMV status not recorded). Some clones in this sample may be carry-over from other donors' samples.

This clonotype was recorded at least ten times. The genes are TRBV4-2 and TRBJ1-5; D is possibly TRBD1 (5 bases). Trimming stripped 0 bases from V and 1 base from J, with 7 bases between. The CDR3 consists of 15 residues. Germline loops: CDR1 LGHNA, CDR2 YNFKEQ. The CDR3 DNA reads as TGTGCCAGCAGCCAAGATTGGGGGAGCAATCAGCCCCAGCATTTT. Residues: CASSQDWGSNQPQHF.

This clonotype has a count of ten or more. The chain combines TRBV12-3 or TRBV12-4 with TRBJ2-7; the match to TRBD1 covers 7 bases. CDR3 length: 14 residues. Trimming cost V 5 bases and J 6 bases; bases outside gene matches: 10. CDR3 residues: CASSLRQGGSEQYF. The CDR3 DNA reads TGTGCCAGCAGTCTTCGACAGGGTGGGAGCGAGCAGTACTTC.

The table lists this clonotype with many counts. The J gene is TRBJ1-4, the V gene TRBV7-8, with 7 positions matching TRBD1. Trimming cost V 1 base and J 5 bases; bases outside gene matches: 4. The germline CDR1 and CDR2 sequences are SGHVS and FQNEAQ. This CDR3 has 15 residues. CDR3 sequence: CASSLETGRNEKLFF. In nucleotides, the CDR3 is TGTGCCAGCAGCTTAGAGACAGGGAGAAATGAAAAACTGTTTTTT.

Turning to this clonotype: A much larger clone differs by one base, so this may be a read error. The rearrangement joins TRBV19 to TRBJ2-3; 7 positions agree with TRBD2. V trimming: 5 bases; J trimming: 4 bases; junction bases outside the gene matches: 15. Germline-derived CDR1 and CDR2 are LNHDA and SQIVND (reference sequence). The CDR3 totals 17 residues. This CDR3 is CASSPGEGRGLSDTQYF. The CDR3 nucleotides are TGTGCCAGTAGTCCGGGGGAGGGACGGGGCTTATCAGATACGCAGTATTTT.

J is TRBJ2-5 and V is TRBV5-5, with D tentatively TRBD2 (8 bases). V lost 4 bases and J lost 13, with 20 bases in between. There are 13 residues in the CDR3. Germline values: CDR1 SGHKS, CDR2 YYEKEE (reference sequence). The CDR3 region has the DNA TGTGCCAGCAGCGGCCCGGGAGGGCAGGGGGGGTACTTC. Translation gives CASSGPGGQGGYF.

Only a few counts were recorded for this clonotype. This chain connects TRBV7-9 to TRBJ2-2; D tentatively fits TRBD1 or TRBD2 (5 bases each). Germline V lookup: CDR1 SEHNR, CDR2 FQNEAQ (reference sequence). This CDR3 region has 15 residues. With 6 bases removed from V and 2 bases from J, the gap between germline ends came to 13 bases. The CDR3 region has the DNA TGTGCCAGCAGACCACCGGGGCACAACACCGGGGAGCTGTTTTTT. Amino acid sequence: CASRPPGHNTGELFF.

Ten or more counts support this clonotype. V usage is TRBV7-9 and J usage is TRBJ2-2; 8 nucleotides line up with TRBD1. Germline V CDR1 and CDR2: SEHNR, FQNEAQ (reference sequence). The CDR3 is 18 residues long. V was clipped by 3 bases and J by 1 base; unmatched bases: 10. CDR3 protein: CASSLSGQGTGNTGELFF. CDR3 coding DNA: TGTGCCAGCAGCTTGTCGGGCCAAGGGACAGGGAACACCGGGGAGCTGTTTTTT.

This clonotype was seen ten or more times. J is TRBJ1-1 and V is TRBV10-3; 8 bases are shared with TRBD1. CDR1 is ENHRY, CDR2 SYGVKD, per germline. J lost 5 bases, V lost 1 base, and 12 bases had no gene match. CDR3 length: 17 residues. The CDR3: CAISEYGSGQGGTEAFF. In DNA, the CDR3 is TGTGCCATCAGTGAGTACGGCTCCGGACAGGGCGGTACTGAAGCTTTCTTT.

At least ten counts were recorded for this clonotype. The V gene is TRBV7-8, the J gene TRBJ1-5; TRBD1 matches at 7 bases. The CDR3 is 16 amino acids. Unmatched junction bases numbered 9, after V lost 4 bases and J lost 3 bases. Germline V gives CDR1 SGHVS, CDR2 FQNEAQ. The chain's CDR3 is CASSSTTGVPNQPQHF. CDR3 nucleotide sequence: TGTGCCAGCAGCTCAACCACAGGGGTCCCCAATCAGCCCCAGCATTTT.

This clonotype was observed many times. The rearrangement links TRBV12-3 or TRBV12-4 to TRBJ2-7; D unclear. The CDR3 has 13 residues. V gave up 3 bases and J gave up 6 bases, with 12 bases separating them. The CDR3 loop reads CASSFMGGTEQYF. CDR3 nucleotides: TGTGCCAGCAGTTTTATGGGCGGAACCGAGCAGTACTTC.

This clonotype was picked up many times. The rearrangement uses TRBV9 and TRBJ2-5; 9 nucleotides line up with TRBD2. This CDR3 has 18 amino acids. Germline values: CDR1 SGDLS, CDR2 YYNGEE. V was pared by 0 bases and J by 5 bases, with 14 bases of the junction left unmatched. The CDR3 loop is CASSVGRRLAGEGETQYF. The CDR3 DNA sequence: TGTGCCAGCAGCGTAGGCAGGCGGTTAGCGGGGGAGGGCGAGACCCAGTACTTC.

To note about this clonotype: This may be a read error, as it is one base from a much larger clone. CDR3 sequence reads: CASSRPGQGVGEQYF. In nucleotides, the CDR3 is TGTGCCAGCAGCCGTCCGGGACAGGGGGTTGGCGAGCAGTACTTC. The V and J genes are TRBV7-6 and TRBJ2-7; 11 nucleotides agree with TRBD1. This CDR3 contains 15 residues. The J segment lost 6 bases and the V segment lost 5 bases, leaving 9 bases of the junction unmatched. In germline, CDR1 is SGHVS, CDR2 FNYEAQ.

This clonotype is medium-sized (0.01 to 0.1%) in the sample. J is TRBJ2-5 and V is TRBV7-3, with D perhaps TRBD2 (5 bases). This CDR3 is built from 15 residues. CDR1 is SGHTA, CDR2 FQGTGA, per germline. The V gene lost 2 bases and the J gene lost 2 bases, with 12 bases spanning the gap. DNA for the CDR3: TGTGCCAGCAGCTTAGGGAGAAATCGGCAAGAGACCCAGTACTTC. The encoded protein is CASSLGRNRQETQYF.

The chain couples TRBV20-1 to TRBJ2-2; 7 bases are a match to TRBD1. V trimming: 8 bases; J trimming: 3 bases; junction bases outside the gene matches: 6. CDR1 and CDR2 from the germline V gene are DFQATT and SNEGSKA (reference sequence). There are 13 residues in the CDR3. This CDR3 is CSPRGQHTGELFF. The CDR3 coding sequence is TGCAGTCCACGGGGACAGCACACCGGGGAGCTGTTTTTT.

The gene calls are TRBV20-1 and TRBJ2-7; D ambiguous. Germline CDR1 DFQATT, CDR2 SNEGSKA (reference sequence). Deletions cut 0 bases from V and 2 bases from J, with 23 bases between. The CDR3 has 18 amino acids. The CDR3, as DNA: TGCAGTGCTAGAGAAGCCCCAAGCGACCACCCATGGCCCTACGAGCAGTACTTC. This encodes CSAREAPSDHPWPYEQYF.

The genes are TRBV6-6 and TRBJ1-5, with D possibly matching TRBD1 (5 bases). Germline CDR1 is MNHNY and CDR2 is SVGAGI (reference sequence). Trimming removed 2 bases from V and 3 bases from J, with 11 bases in between. This CDR3 spans 15 amino acids. CDR3 amino acids: CASSYGREDNQPQHF. Written as DNA, the CDR3 is TGTGCCAGCAGTTACGGCAGGGAAGACAATCAGCCCCAGCATTTT.

The J gene is TRBJ2-5, the V gene TRBV11-2; 8 nucleotides line up with TRBD1. The CDR3 has 15 residues. The V gene's germline CDR1 is SGHAT and CDR2 FQNNGV. J lost 5 bases, V lost 2 bases, and 7 bases had no gene match. The CDR3 nucleotides read TGTGCCAGCAGCTTAAGGGCAGGGGGCCAGGAGACCCAGTACTTC. The encoded protein is CASSLRAGGQETQYF.